This T cell receptor beta chain originates from a study of blood T cell repertoires in COVID-19. Authors' analysis steps: Nucleated cell counts were estimated from reference gene primer amplification. TCRdb's copy holds only in-frame clones and misses some; the assay was immunoSEQ multiplex PCR. The DNA gave D and trimming, while V, J and clone size come from that table. Of about 230,000 clones listed, around nine tenths are singletons. This clone appeared a single time. The sample has other DNA sequences that encode this CDR3 too. This CDR3 spans 15 amino acids. The V and J ends lost 1 base and 0 bases respectively, with 7 bases between them. Germline-derived CDR1 and CDR2 are SGHVS and FQNEAQ.

This sequence joins TRBV7-8 and TRBJ1-5; D is ambiguous. The sequence was obtained from a woman aged 60 to 75 with acute or convalescent COVID-19. The sample taken for sequencing was peripheral blood. The CDR3: CASSLVRDSNQPQHF. CDR3 nucleotides: TGTGCCAGCAGCTTAGTTCGAGATAGCAATCAGCCCCAGCATTTT.